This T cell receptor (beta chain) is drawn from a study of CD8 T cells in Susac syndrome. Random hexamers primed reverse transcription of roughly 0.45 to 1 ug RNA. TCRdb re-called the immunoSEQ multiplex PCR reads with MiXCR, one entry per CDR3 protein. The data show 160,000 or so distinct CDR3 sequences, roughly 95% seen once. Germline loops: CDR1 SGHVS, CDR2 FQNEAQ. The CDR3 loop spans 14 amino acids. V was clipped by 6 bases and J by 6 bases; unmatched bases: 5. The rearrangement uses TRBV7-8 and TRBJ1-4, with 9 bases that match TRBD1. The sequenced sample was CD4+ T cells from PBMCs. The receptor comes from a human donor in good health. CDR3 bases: TGTGCCAGCAGGGGACAGGGAGAAGATGAAAAACTGTTTTTT. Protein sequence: CASRGQGEDEKLFF.